This TCR beta chain was recorded in a study of shared clonotypes between healthy human individuals (TCRdb year 2020). At the level of the whole study: A few men and a couple of women, aged 18 to 49 years, made up the cohort. For each donor, CD4 naive and CD4 memory were each given three plates, CD8 naive was given two plates, and CD8 memory was given one plate. Blood TCR repertoires of a handful of healthy adults were deeply sequenced to estimate repertoire size and the extent of clonotype sharing between individuals. To increase sequencing depth and limit assay-specific biases, TCR repertoire library preparation and sequencing were carried out by different laboratories using diverse techniques. Between about 0.94 and 8.9 billion PBMCs per donor were obtained by leukapheresis. The investigation overall reported the following: Estimated clonotype richness was generally larger for naive than for memory subsets. Pairwise subsampling indicated that sequencing depth was expected to affect the degree of clonotype sharing among donors. Incomplete sequencing was indicated by rarefaction of sorted-subset datasets, despite the large sequencing depth. Only blood was sampled, and tissue TCR repertoires likely differ from those in blood. Higher generation probabilities were observed for clonotypes shared by all four sorted-subset donors than for non-shared clonotypes. The genetic and exposure-history diversity represented was limited by the small number of donors. About 5% of naive CD4, 3.5% of naive CD8, 2.3% of memory CD4, and 0.35% to 0.5% of memory CD8 clonotypes were shared across a few donors.

CD8 naive samples were obtained by positive selection for CCR7 among CD45RO-negative cells, yielding a CD45RA+CCR7+ population from which TemRA cells were excluded. The donors were healthy, HIV-negative adults who had no recently reported acute infections or vaccinations. Every donor was a Caucasian adult residing in Nashville, Tennessee, USA. Blood was collected by leukapheresis, and PBMCs were isolated by Ficoll-Histopaque density gradient centrifugation and then cryopreserved in liquid nitrogen vapor phase. Analytical flow cytometry was used to check the purity and quantity of every magnetically sorted T cell population. From each sorted fraction, genomic DNA was isolated and quantified by UV absorbance on a Nanodrop 2000c. Using the deep immunoSEQ assay, multiplex PCR amplified TCR CDR3 regions from genomic DNA. Extracted genomic DNA from each cell subset was spread evenly across all wells of several immunoSEQ 96-well plates, with each plate serving as a replicate. For sorted subsets, each replicate PCR was loaded with roughly 190 ng genomic DNA, equivalent to about 30,000 T cell genomes. Purified libraries were quantified with a Qubit 3.0 fluorometer, sized on a Bioanalyzer 2100, and re-quantified with the KAPA Library Quantification kit. Every immunoSEQ 96-well plate was sequenced on a separate single-read 150-cycle Illumina NextSeq 550 flow cell. On the study's bioinformatics: Because the immunoSEQ output held only junctional sequences and lacked quality scores, the filtering could not match the filtering applied to full-length reads. Sequences were annotated with PyIR, a Python wrapper for IgBLAST v1.9, and V/J genes and CDR3 were assigned using IMGT germline references. Reads were filtered out if the reads had weak V/J assignments (E-value above 1e-6), no CDR3, stop codons, out-of-frame junctions, or ambiguous translated residues. V3J clonotypes were defined as sequences sharing an identical inferred V gene, J gene, and CDR3 amino acid sequence. Percentage overlap between repertoires was computed as shared unique clonotypes divided by the size of the smaller repertoire. RTK rarefaction, the Chao1 estimator, and Recon v2.1 estimates of unobserved clonotypes were used to assess repertoire richness. OLGA was used to compute generation probabilities for all TCRbeta clonotypes that the gDNA method yielded from a few donors. TCRdb retrieved this table from immuneACCESS and kept in-frame rearrangements only. Not all clones are present; in checked studies, unresolved V genes account for under half, and no reason is known for the remainder. V and J calls and clone size are as listed in that table; D and trimming were resolved from the DNA. This sample has nearly 2 million clones in its table, and about 95% of those were observed once. 0.9% to 1.5% of the sample is held by the ten biggest clonotypes.

According to the germline V gene (reference sequence), CDR1 reads GTSNPN and CDR2 reads SVGIG. The junction carries 15 bases between V and J, which are trimmed by 2 bases and 6 bases respectively. The CDR3 contains 14 residues, cysteine and phenylalanine counted. The read is trimmed to its CDR3 DNA, 42 bases read in frame from base 1. As to this clone: Its antigen is still unknown. Per-base qualities were not stored, and no clone one base away is much larger.

The material sequenced was naive CD8+ T cells sorted from blood. The cell subset or site label for this specimen denotes: CD45RA+CCR7+. The V and J segments used are TRBV30 and TRBJ2-3, with the D gene not clear enough to name. The receptor's source is a man aged 18 to 30 in good health. The nucleotide sequence is TGTGCCTGGAGTATCATCAGGTTGATGGATACGCAGTATTTT. Its protein product is CAWSIIRLMDTQYF.